Listed here is a single T cell receptor beta chain. The data are from a study of blood T cell repertoires in COVID-19. Study overall: Acute and convalescent COVID-19 specimens originated in the United States, Italy and Spain. In each case, the material was cDNA or gDNA derived from T cells, B-cell-depleted T cells, or PBMCs.

Under the authors' procedure: Amplification from reference gene primers served as the basis for estimated nucleated cell counts. Libraries were prepared by immunoSEQ multiplex PCR; TCRdb keeps only in-frame clonotypes and omits some of them. The DNA was the basis for D and trimming; V, J and clone size are from that table. The sample has 280,000 or so clones, 70% to 90% seen once. Trimming stripped 2 bases from V and 4 bases from J, with 12 bases between. The CDR3 has 15 residues. CDR1 and CDR2 (germline): LGHNA, YSLEER. The TCR originated in a woman aged 60 to 75 with acute or convalescent COVID-19. The specimen was peripheral blood. The genes are TRBV4-3 and TRBJ2-1, with D possibly being TRBD1 (6 bases). CDR3 residues: CASSQSRQVYNEQFF. The CDR3 coding sequence is TGCGCCAGCAGCCAATCCAGACAGGTGTACAATGAGCAGTTCTTC.